The clone carrying this TCR beta chain appeared a few times. This sample was taken from a study of OX40 agonist ivuxolimab in advanced cancers. The CDR3 is 14 amino acids. V was trimmed by 0 bases and J by 1 base, leaving 8 bases between them. Germline V gives CDR1 SGDLS, CDR2 YYNGEE. Assay used: immunoSEQ multiplex PCR; TCRdb lists only in-frame clones, some missing. The data show fewer than 18,000 clones, 60% to 80% seen once. Sequencing used CD4+ or CD8+ T cells sorted from blood, obtained in a trial of the OX40 agonist ivuxolimab. This chain connects TRBV9 to TRBJ2-7; perhaps TRBD1 as D (5 bases). The TCR originated in an adult with an advanced solid tumor such as melanoma, head and neck, liver or kidney cancer. DNA for the CDR3: TGTGCCAGCAGCGTAGGAGCAGGGTCCTACGAGCAGTACTTC. Its translation: CASSVGAGSYEQYF.